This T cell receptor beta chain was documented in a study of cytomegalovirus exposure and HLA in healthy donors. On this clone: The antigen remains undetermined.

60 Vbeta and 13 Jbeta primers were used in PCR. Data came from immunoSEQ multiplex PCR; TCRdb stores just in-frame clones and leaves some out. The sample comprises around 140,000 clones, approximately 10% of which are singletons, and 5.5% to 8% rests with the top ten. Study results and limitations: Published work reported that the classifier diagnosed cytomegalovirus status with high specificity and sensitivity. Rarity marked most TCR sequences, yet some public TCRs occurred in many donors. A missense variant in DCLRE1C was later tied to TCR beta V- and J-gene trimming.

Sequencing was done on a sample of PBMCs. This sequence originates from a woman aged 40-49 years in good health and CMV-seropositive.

CDR3 in amino acids: CASSLAGERSGANVLTF. Here the CDR3 DNA reads TGCGCCAGCAGCTTGGCAGGGGAAAGGTCTGGGGCCAACGTCCTGACTTTC. The rearrangement links TRBV5-1 to TRBJ2-6, with a possible D match to TRBD1 (6 bases). With 0 bases removed from V and 1 base from J, the gap between germline ends came to 11 bases. CDR3 length: 17 amino acids. Looked up from germline, CDR1 is SGHRS and CDR2 is YFSETQ.